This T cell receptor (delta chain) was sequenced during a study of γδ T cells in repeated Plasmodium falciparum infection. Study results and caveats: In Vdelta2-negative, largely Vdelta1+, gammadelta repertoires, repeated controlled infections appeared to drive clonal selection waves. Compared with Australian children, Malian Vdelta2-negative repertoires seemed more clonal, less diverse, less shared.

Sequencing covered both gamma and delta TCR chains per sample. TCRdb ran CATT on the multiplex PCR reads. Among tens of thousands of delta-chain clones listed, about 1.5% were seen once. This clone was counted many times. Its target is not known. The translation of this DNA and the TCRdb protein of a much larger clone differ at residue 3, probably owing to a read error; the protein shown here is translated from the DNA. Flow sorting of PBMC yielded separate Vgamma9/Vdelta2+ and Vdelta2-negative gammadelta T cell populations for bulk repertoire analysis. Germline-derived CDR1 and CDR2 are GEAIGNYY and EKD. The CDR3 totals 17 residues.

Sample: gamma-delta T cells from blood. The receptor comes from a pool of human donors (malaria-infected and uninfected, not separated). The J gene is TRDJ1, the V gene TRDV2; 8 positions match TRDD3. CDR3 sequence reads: CARDRGYWGYLTDKLIF. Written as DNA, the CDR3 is TGTGCCCGTGACAGGGGGTACTGGGGGTACCTCACCGATAAACTCATCTTT.